The 27 T cell receptor beta chains in this list originate from one sample, sequenced in a study of T-cell reconstitution after alpha-beta-depleted transplantation in children. Construction of the TCRbeta library involved unique molecular identifiers. TCRdb reprocessed the PCR reads with MiXCR, giving one entry per CDR3 protein. The sample contains around 250,000 distinct CDR3 sequences, just under 8.5% of which appear only once. The sequencing here drew on PBMCs, mostly from graft donor cells, taken 180 days after TCRalphabeta/CD19-depleted stem cell transplant. Receptors originate from a male patient under 18 who had a stem cell transplant for acute lymphoblastic leukemia, so the T cells may come from the graft donor.

This clonotype has a count of ten or more. This chain joins TRBV5-1 and TRBJ1-4; D unclear. Looked up from germline, CDR1 is SGHRS and CDR2 is YFSETQ. The CDR3 spans 15 residues. V lost 3 bases and J lost 6, with 15 bases in between. CDR3 nucleotide sequence: TGCGCCAGCAGCTCGGGATCCCGGGCTGATGAAAAACTGTTTTTT. As protein: CASSSGSRADEKLFF.

This clonotype was found many times. The chain uses TRBV20-1 and TRBJ1-5, with no clear D. The CDR3 totals 15 residues. Deletions cut 1 base from V and 2 bases from J, with 12 bases between. Germline V CDR1 and CDR2: DFQATT, SNEGSKA (reference sequence). CDR3 coding DNA: TGCAGTGCTAGAGTTGGGCACCTTGGCAATCAGCCCCAGCATTTT. This codes for CSARVGHLGNQPQHF.

This clonotype has at least ten counts. The V gene is TRBV20-1, the J gene TRBJ2-4; 7 bases align to TRBD1. J gave up 1 base and V 1 base, and 10 bases lay outside the gene matches. The germline CDR1 and CDR2 sequences are DFQATT and SNEGSKA (reference sequence). CDR3 length equals 17 residues. This chain's CDR3 is CSARGLRGPAAKNIQYF. The CDR3 coding sequence is TGCAGTGCTAGAGGGTTAAGGGGGCCCGCTGCCAAAAACATTCAGTACTTC.

At least ten counts were recorded for this clonotype. The V call is TRBV6-5, the J call TRBJ1-6; D is perhaps TRBD1 (5 bases). The V gene lost 2 bases and the J gene lost 0 bases, with 17 bases spanning the gap. Per germline, CDR1 MNHEY and CDR2 SVGAGI. This CDR3 spans 19 amino acids. In DNA form, the CDR3 reads TGTGCCAGCAGTTACAGGGGCGACCTAAAGGGCTCCTATAATTCACCCCTCCACTTT. This encodes CASSYRGDLKGSYNSPLHF.

The chain recombines TRBV12-3 or TRBV12-4 with TRBJ2-5, with a possible D match to TRBD2 (6 bases). The CDR3 extends over 12 amino acids. Trimming stripped 8 bases from V and 2 bases from J, with 9 bases between. The CDR3 DNA is TGTGCCAGCCGGGGGACTCAAGAGACCCAGTACTTC. Protein product: CASRGTQETQYF.

This clonotype showed up just a few times. The chain links TRBV20-1 to TRBJ2-7, with D perhaps matching TRBD1 (6 bases). V lost 5 bases and J 3 bases, leaving 14 bases between the germline ends. This CDR3 is 13 amino acids long. Germline V CDR1 and CDR2: DFQATT, SNEGSKA (reference sequence). The CDR3 protein is CSAFSGTRYEQYF. The CDR3 DNA follows: TGCAGTGCTTTCTCCGGGACACGCTACGAGCAGTACTTC.

This clonotype occurred many times. The chain is built from TRBV27 and TRBJ2-7, with D possibly called TRBD1 or TRBD2 (6 bases each). CDR1 and CDR2 (germline): MNHEY, SMNVEV (reference sequence). The CDR3 has 16 amino acids. V was shortened by 4 bases and J by 5 bases, with 21 bases between the two germline ends. In DNA form, the CDR3 reads TGTGCCAGCAGTTCCCTCCTTTGGGGGGCGCGTGACGAGCAGTACTTC. It encodes CASSSLLWGARDEQYF.

At least ten counts were recorded for this clonotype. This chain connects TRBV12-3 or TRBV12-4 to TRBJ1-5; TRBD1 matches at 7 bases. Trimming cost V 5 bases and J 4 bases; bases outside gene matches: 14. The CDR3 length is 17 residues. CDR3 residues: CASSTYLTGAINQPQHF. In nucleotides, the CDR3 is TGTGCCAGCAGTACCTATCTAACAGGGGCTATTAATCAGCCCCAGCATTTT.

At least ten counts were recorded for this clonotype. J is TRBJ2-3 and V is TRBV12-3 or TRBV12-4; D gene uncertain. CDR3 length equals 14 residues. Trimming took off 6 bases at V and 6 bases at J, with 16 bases between the two ends. CDR3 loop: CASSLEGFQDTQYF. CDR3 bases: TGTGCCAGCAGCCTCGAAGGGTTTCAGGATACGCAGTATTTT.

This clonotype was seen at least ten times. The rearrangement uses TRBV28 and TRBJ2-7; TRBD1 matches at 8 bases. The V and J ends lost 5 bases and 3 bases, in that order; junction bases with no gene match: 9. The length of the CDR3 is 15 residues. The germline CDR1 and CDR2 sequences are MDHEN and SYDVKM. CDR3 in DNA: TGTGCCAGCAGTACTACTGGGACAGGACGCTACGAGCAGTACTTC. Amino acid sequence: CASSTTGTGRYEQYF.

This clonotype showed up many times. The chain joins TRBV7-6 to TRBJ2-2; D call uncertain. The CDR3 loop spans 14 amino acids. Germline loops: CDR1 SGHVS, CDR2 FNYEAQ. V dropped 3 bases and J dropped 5 bases, with 10 bases sitting between them. The CDR3 bases are TGTGCCAGCAGCTTGTACCGTCAGACCGGGGAGCTGTTTTTT. Amino acid sequence: CASSLYRQTGELFF.

This clonotype was counted at least ten times. The genes are TRBV6-5 and TRBJ2-3; D remains unclear. CDR1 is MNHEY, CDR2 SVGAGI, per germline. The V end lost 3 bases, the J end lost 3 bases, and 7 bases lay between the germline ends. The CDR3 is 13 residues long. CDR3 sequence (DNA): TGTGCCAGCAGTTATACCGGGACAGATACGCAGTATTTT. Translating gives CASSYTGTDTQYF.

This clonotype was recorded many times. This rearrangement joins TRBV5-1 to TRBJ1-4, with no clear D. Trimming pared 0 bases from V and 3 bases from J, leaving 6 bases between. Germline V lookup: CDR1 SGHRS, CDR2 YFSETQ. The CDR3 covers 14 residues. CDR3 loop: CASSLEVPNEKLFF. Here the CDR3 DNA reads TGCGCCAGCAGCTTGGAGGTACCTAATGAAAAACTGTTTTTT.

This clonotype was recorded at least ten times. J is TRBJ1-2 and V is TRBV28; D gene ambiguous. The V and J ends lost 4 bases and 3 bases respectively, with 9 bases between them. Germline-derived CDR1 and CDR2 are MDHEN and SYDVKM. The CDR3 spans 13 residues. The CDR3 sequence is CASSWAGDYGYTF. The CDR3 DNA reads TGTGCCAGCAGTTGGGCCGGGGACTATGGCTACACCTTC.

Many counts were recorded for this clonotype. This CDR3 reads CASSLNALASEQYF. In DNA, the CDR3 is TGTGCCAGCAGCTTGAACGCACTGGCGAGCGAGCAGTACTTC. V is TRBV11-2 and J is TRBJ2-7; unclear D gene. The CDR3 extends over 14 amino acids. CDR1 is SGHAT, CDR2 FQNNGV, per germline. The germline V and J ends were trimmed by 3 bases and 6 bases, with 15 bases remaining between them.

Ten or more counts support this clonotype. The V gene is TRBV28, the J gene TRBJ1-2; D is possibly TRBD1 (6 bases). This CDR3 has 14 residues. Germline-derived CDR1 and CDR2 are MDHEN and SYDVKM. The germline V and J ends were trimmed by 6 bases and 6 bases, with 17 bases remaining between them. The CDR3 DNA sequence: TGTGCCAGCAGCTCCCTGATGGGGGCGCATGGCTACACCTTC. It is translated as CASSSLMGAHGYTF.

This clonotype has at least ten counts. The rearrangement joins TRBV18 to TRBJ2-2, with 12 nucleotides matching TRBD2. This CDR3 spans 19 amino acids. Germline V lookup: CDR1 KGHSH, CDR2 LQKENI. The V and J ends lost 2 bases and 5 bases, in that order; junction bases with no gene match: 12. The CDR3, as DNA: TGTGCCAGCTCACCAGTGAGACTAGCGGGGGTGACTGCGACCGGGGAGCTGTTTTTT. Residues: CASSPVRLAGVTATGELFF.

The table lists this clonotype with many counts. The V call is TRBV3-1, the J call TRBJ2-1; D is undetermined. This CDR3 is built from 16 residues. CDR1 LGHDT and CDR2 YNNKEL come from the germline V gene (reference sequence). V dropped 0 bases and J dropped 1 base, with 10 bases sitting between them. CDR3 residues: CASSQEGARSYNEQFF. The CDR3 DNA is TGTGCCAGCAGCCAAGAAGGTGCGAGGTCCTACAATGAGCAGTTCTTC.

This clonotype appeared many times. The V call is TRBV10-2, the J call TRBJ1-2, with D hard to call. CDR1 is WSHSY and CDR2 is SAAADI in the germline V gene. CDR3 size: 12 residues. V was clipped by 2 bases and J by 7 bases, with 8 bases between them. The CDR3 DNA reads TGCGCCAGCAGTGAGGGGCCGGGTGGCTACACCTTC. Protein sequence: CASSEGPGGYTF.

This clonotype was detected many times. The chain recombines TRBV15 with TRBJ2-1; TRBD1 is a possible D gene (6 bases). The V and J ends lost 1 base and 9 bases respectively, with 10 bases between them. Germline V gene data show CDR1 as LNHNV and CDR2 as YYDKDF (reference sequence). CDR3 length equals 13 residues. The CDR3 spells CATSRGGTTEQFF. The CDR3 coding sequence is TGTGCCACCAGCAGAGGGGGGACAACTGAGCAGTTCTTC. The whole variable domain, filled in from reference TRBV15 and TRBJ2-1, reads DAMVIQNPRYQVTQFGKPVTLSCSQTLNHNVMYWYQQKSSQAPKLLFHYYDKDFNNEADTPDNFQSRRPNTSFCFLDIRSPGLGDTAMYLCATSRGGTTEQFFGPGTRLTVL.

This clonotype has just a few counts. V and J are TRBV10-1 and TRBJ2-7; D is perhaps TRBD1 or TRBD2 (5 bases each). This CDR3 contains 13 residues. CDR1 is WNHNN, CDR2 SYGVQD, per germline (reference sequence). The germline V and J ends were trimmed by 5 bases and 8 bases, with 16 bases remaining between them. CDR3 loop: CASSFGTASQQYF. CDR3 DNA sequence: TGCGCCAGCAGTTTCGGGACCGCCAGCCAGCAGTACTTC.

Details on this clonotype: This could be a read error, since a much larger clone is one nucleotide away. The V gene is TRBV9, the J gene TRBJ1-2, with 7 positions matching TRBD1. The V gene end was trimmed by 4 bases and the J gene end by 4 bases; junction bases not matched to a gene: 7. This CDR3 spans 14 amino acids. Germline CDR1 reads SGDLS; CDR2 reads YYNGEE. The CDR3, as DNA: TGTGCCAGCAGCCAGGGGGGGGTTCGCTATGGCTACACCTTC. Translating gives CASSQGGVRYGYTF.

As concerns this clonotype: A much more abundant neighbour one base away suggests this may be a read error. This chain connects TRBV4-1 to TRBJ2-3; 7 bases fit TRBD1. Germline V gene sequence: CDR1 MGHRA, CDR2 YSYEKL. CDR3 length: 18 residues. V shed 4 bases, J shed 4 bases, and the junction held 17 bases outside the gene matches. The CDR3 is CASSRISSNRGFADTQYF. As DNA, the CDR3 is TGCGCCAGCAGCCGGATCTCCTCAAACAGGGGTTTCGCAGATACGCAGTATTTT.

At least ten counts were recorded for this clonotype. The chain carries TRBV7-2 and TRBJ2-3; 9 positions agree with TRBD1. This CDR3 has 15 residues. Losses at the gene ends were 5 bases for V and 4 bases for J; bases not matched to a gene: 7. In germline, CDR1 is SGHTA, CDR2 FQGNSA. The CDR3 DNA reads TGTGCCAGCAGCCCACAGGGGGCGAGTGCAGATACGCAGTATTTT. Encoded protein: CASSPQGASADTQYF.

This clonotype occurred many times. The gene calls are TRBV19 and TRBJ2-7, with 9 bases lining up with TRBD1. Germline V gives CDR1 LNHDA, CDR2 SQIVND (reference sequence). The CDR3 runs 14 residues. Trimming took 9 bases from V and 4 from J; bases not matched to a gene: 10. The DNA of the CDR3 is TGTGCCAGCGGAGCCGGGACAGGGTTATACGAGCAGTACTTC. This sequence encodes CASGAGTGLYEQYF.

Many counts were recorded for this clonotype. The V call is TRBV18, the J call TRBJ2-3; D remains unclear. This CDR3 spans 15 amino acids. Germline assignment: CDR1 KGHSH and CDR2 LQKENI. V was pared by 3 bases and J by 0 bases, with 10 bases between. The CDR3 DNA reads as TGTGCCAGCTCACCTAAGGGATCTAGCACAGATACGCAGTATTTT. This codes for CASSPKGSSTDTQYF.

A remark on this clonotype: This may come from a read error, since a much larger clone is one base off. The V gene is TRBV6-5, the J gene TRBJ1-5; weak D call: TRBD1 (5 bases). The germline V and J ends were trimmed by 10 bases and 3 bases, with 10 bases remaining between them. The germline gives CDR1 MNHEY, CDR2 SVGAGI. This CDR3 comprises 12 residues. CDR3 DNA: TGTGCCATCAGACAGCCCAATCAGCCCCAGCATTTT. It encodes CAIRQPNQPQHF.